The T cell receptor (beta chain) described here comes from a study of human T cells and chemical hapten exposure. This clonotype showed up just a few times. The time point was: patch test 2, 6 weeks after DPC sensitization. Treatment here: therapeutic diphenylcyclopropenone sensitization with weekly scalp DPC. Total RNA extraction was carried out from unfractionated whole blood. Study processing details: Samples had a median of around 88,000 TCRs, ranging roughly 23,224 to 690,600. TCRdb analysed the RACE reads with MiXCR anew, one entry per CDR3 protein. These V and J calls are TCRdb output, not the study's own analysis. The sample holds over 100,000 distinct CDR3 sequences, roughly 10% seen once. CDR1 SGHNT and CDR2 YYREEE come from the germline V gene (reference sequence). The CDR3 runs to 13 residues. V dropped 5 bases and J dropped 12 bases, with 18 bases sitting between them.

The rearrangement joins TRBV5-4 to TRBJ2-1, with D possibly being TRBD1 or TRBD2 (6 bases each). Sequencing was performed on whole blood, taken in connection with sensitization to the hapten diphenylcyclopropenone (DPC). This TCR was recovered from a woman between 40 and 50 years old with alopecia areata. Some clones in this sample may be carry-over from other donors' samples. The CDR3 sequence is CASRDGGQGGQFF. The CDR3 nucleotides read TGTGCCAGCAGGGATGGGGGCCAGGGAGGGCAGTTCTTC.